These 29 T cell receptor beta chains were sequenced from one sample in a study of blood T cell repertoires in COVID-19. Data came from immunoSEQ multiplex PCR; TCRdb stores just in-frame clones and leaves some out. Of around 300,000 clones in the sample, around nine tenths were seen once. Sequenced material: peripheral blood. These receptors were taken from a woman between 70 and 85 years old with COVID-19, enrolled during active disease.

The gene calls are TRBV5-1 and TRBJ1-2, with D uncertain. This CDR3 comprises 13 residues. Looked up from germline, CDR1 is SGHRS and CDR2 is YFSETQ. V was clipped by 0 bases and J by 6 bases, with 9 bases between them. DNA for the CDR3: TGCGCCAGCAGCTTGGTAGGGAGGGATGGCTACACCTTC. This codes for CASSLVGRDGYTF.

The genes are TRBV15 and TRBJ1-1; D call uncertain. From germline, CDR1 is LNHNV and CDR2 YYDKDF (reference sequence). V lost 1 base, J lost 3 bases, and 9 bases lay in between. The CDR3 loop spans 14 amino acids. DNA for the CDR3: TGTGCCACCAGCAGAGGTGGGAGGGACACTGAAGCTTTCTTT. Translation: CATSRGGRDTEAFF.

The CDR3 DNA sequence: TGTGCCAGCAGTCAGGGACAGTCCTACGAGCAGTACTTC. Its protein is CASSQGQSYEQYF. The chain employs TRBV12-3 or TRBV12-4 and TRBJ2-7; 7 bases are a match to TRBD1. The V gene end was trimmed by 5 bases and the J gene end by 1 base; junction bases not matched to a gene: 2. The length of the CDR3 is 13 residues.

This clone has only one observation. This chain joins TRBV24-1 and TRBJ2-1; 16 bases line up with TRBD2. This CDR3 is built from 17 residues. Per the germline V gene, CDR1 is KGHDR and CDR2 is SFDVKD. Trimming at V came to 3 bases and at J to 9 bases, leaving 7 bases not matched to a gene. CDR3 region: CATSDPGTSGGAAEQFF. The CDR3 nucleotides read TGTGCCACCAGTGATCCCGGGACTAGCGGGGGGGCCGCTGAGCAGTTCTTC.

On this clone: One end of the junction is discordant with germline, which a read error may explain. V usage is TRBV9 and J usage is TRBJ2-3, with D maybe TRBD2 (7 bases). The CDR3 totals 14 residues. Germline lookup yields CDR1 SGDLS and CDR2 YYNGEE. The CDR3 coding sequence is TGTGCCACCAGCGTAGGGGGGGGCGTCGATACGCAGTATTTT. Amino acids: CATSVGGGVDTQYF.

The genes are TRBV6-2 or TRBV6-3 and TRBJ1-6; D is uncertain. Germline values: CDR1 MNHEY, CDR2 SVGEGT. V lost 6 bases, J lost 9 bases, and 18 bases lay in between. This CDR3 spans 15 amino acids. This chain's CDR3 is CASSPGSRLSSPLHF. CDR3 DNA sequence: TGTGCCAGCAGCCCCGGGAGCAGGTTGAGTTCACCCCTCCACTTT.

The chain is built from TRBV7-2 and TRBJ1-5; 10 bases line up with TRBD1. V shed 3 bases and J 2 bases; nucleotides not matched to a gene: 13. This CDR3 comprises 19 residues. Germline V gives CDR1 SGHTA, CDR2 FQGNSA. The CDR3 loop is CASSLQTGQGPVGNQPQHF. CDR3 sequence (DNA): TGTGCCAGCAGCTTGCAAACGGGACAGGGGCCCGTTGGCAATCAGCCCCAGCATTTT.

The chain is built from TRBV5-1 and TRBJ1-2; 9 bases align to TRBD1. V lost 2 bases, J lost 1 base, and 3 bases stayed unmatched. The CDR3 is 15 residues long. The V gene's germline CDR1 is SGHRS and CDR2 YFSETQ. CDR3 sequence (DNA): TGCGCCAGCAGCTTCACAGGGGGCAATAACTATGGCTACACCTTC. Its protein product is CASSFTGGNNYGYTF.

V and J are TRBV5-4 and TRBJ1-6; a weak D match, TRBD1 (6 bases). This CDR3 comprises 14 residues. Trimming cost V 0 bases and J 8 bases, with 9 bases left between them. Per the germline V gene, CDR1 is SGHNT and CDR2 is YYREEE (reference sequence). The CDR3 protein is CASSLVSGDSPLHF. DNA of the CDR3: TGTGCCAGCAGCTTGGTGTCAGGGGATTCACCCCTCCACTTT.

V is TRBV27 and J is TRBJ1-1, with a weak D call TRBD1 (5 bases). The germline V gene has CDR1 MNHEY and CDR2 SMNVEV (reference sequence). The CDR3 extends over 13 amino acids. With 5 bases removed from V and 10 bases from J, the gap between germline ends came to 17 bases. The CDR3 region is CASSLAVGGRAFF. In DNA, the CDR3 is TGTGCCAGCAGTCTCGCCGTGGGGGGGAGAGCTTTCTTT.

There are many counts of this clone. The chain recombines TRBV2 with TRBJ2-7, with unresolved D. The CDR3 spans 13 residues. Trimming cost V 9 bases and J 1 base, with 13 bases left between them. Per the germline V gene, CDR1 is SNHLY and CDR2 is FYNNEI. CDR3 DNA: TGTGCCAGTATAGTTAGCCCGTCCTACGAGCAGTACTTC. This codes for CASIVSPSYEQYF.

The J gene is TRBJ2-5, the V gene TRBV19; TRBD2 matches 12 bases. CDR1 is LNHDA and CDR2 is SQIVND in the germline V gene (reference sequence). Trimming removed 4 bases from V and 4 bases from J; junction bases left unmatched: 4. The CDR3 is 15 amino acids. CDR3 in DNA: TGTGCCAGTAGTACCCAGGGACTAGCGGGAGAGACCCAGTACTTC. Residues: CASSTQGLAGETQYF.

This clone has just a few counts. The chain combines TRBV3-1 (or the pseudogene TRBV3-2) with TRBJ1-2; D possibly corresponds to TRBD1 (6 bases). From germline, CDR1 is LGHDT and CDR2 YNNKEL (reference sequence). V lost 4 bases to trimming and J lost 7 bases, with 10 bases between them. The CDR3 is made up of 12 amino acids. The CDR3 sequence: CASSRTGSGYTF. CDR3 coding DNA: TGTGCCAGCAGCCGTACAGGGAGTGGCTACACCTTC.

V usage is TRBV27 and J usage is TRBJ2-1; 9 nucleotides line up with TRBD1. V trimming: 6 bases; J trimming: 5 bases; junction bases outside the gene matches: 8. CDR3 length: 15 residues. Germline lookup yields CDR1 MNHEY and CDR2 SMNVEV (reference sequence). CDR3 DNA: TGTGCCAGCAGCTCTGGTGGACAGGGGAACAATGAGCAGTTCTTC. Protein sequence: CASSSGGQGNNEQFF.

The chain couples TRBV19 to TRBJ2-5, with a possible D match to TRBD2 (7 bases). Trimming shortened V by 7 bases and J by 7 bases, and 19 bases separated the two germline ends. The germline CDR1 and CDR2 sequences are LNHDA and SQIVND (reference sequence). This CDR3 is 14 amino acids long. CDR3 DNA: TGTGCCAGTACCCCAACGGGGGGCTTGGGGACCCAGTACTTC. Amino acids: CASTPTGGLGTQYF.

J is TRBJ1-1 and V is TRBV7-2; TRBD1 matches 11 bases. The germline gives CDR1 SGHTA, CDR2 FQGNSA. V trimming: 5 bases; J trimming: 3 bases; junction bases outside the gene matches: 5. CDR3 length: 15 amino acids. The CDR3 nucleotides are TGTGCCAGCAGCCGCCAGGGACAGGGGGACACTGAAGCTTTCTTT. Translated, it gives CASSRQGQGDTEAFF.

In DNA form, the CDR3 reads TGTGCCAGCAGCCGGGACAGGGGGCTCTCCTACGAGCAGTACTTC. This codes for CASSRDRGLSYEQYF. J is TRBJ2-7 and V is TRBV7-2, with 12 positions matching TRBD1. Trimming at V came to 5 bases and at J to 0 bases, leaving 2 bases not matched to a gene. Germline V lookup: CDR1 SGHTA, CDR2 FQGNSA. This CDR3 region has 15 residues.

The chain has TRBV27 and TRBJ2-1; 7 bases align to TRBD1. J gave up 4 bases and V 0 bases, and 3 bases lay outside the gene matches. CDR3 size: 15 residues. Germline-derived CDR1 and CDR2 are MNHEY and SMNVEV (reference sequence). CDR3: CASSLSRTGYNEQFF. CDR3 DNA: TGTGCCAGCAGTTTATCGCGGACAGGTTACAATGAGCAGTTCTTC.

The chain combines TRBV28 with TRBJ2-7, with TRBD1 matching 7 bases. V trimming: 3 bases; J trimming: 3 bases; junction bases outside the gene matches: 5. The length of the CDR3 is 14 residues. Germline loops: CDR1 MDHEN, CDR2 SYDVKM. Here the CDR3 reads CASSFGQENYEQYF. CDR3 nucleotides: TGTGCCAGCAGTTTTGGACAGGAGAACTACGAGCAGTACTTC. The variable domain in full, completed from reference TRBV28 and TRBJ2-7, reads DVKVTQSSRYLVKRTGEKVFLECVQDMDHENMFWYRQDPGLGLRLIYFSYDVKMKEKGDIPEGYSVSREKKERFSLILESASTNQTSMYLCASSFGQENYEQYFGPGTRLTVT.

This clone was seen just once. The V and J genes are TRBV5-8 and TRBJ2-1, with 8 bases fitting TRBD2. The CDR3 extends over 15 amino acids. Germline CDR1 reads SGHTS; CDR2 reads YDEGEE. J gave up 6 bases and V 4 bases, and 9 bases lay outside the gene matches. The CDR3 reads CASSLRGGIGNEQFF. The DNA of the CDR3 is TGTGCCAGCAGCCTCCGGGGGGGGATCGGCAATGAGCAGTTCTTC.

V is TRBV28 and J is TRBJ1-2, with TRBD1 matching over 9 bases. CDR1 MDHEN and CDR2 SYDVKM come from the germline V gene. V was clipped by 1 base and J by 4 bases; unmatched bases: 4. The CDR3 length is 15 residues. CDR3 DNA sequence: TGTGCCAGCAGTTTATACAGGGGGCAGGGCTATGGCTACACCTTC. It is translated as CASSLYRGQGYGYTF.

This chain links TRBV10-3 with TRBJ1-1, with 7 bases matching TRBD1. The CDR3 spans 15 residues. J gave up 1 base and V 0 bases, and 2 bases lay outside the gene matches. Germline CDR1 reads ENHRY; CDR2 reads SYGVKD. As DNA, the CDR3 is TGTGCCATCAGTGAGTCTGAGGGGGCGAACACTGAAGCTTTCTTT. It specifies CAISESEGANTEAFF.

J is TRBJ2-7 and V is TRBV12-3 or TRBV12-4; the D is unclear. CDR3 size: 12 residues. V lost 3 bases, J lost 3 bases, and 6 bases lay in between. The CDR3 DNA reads TGTGCCAGCAGTTTCGAGGACTACGAGCAGTACTTC. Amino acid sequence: CASSFEDYEQYF.

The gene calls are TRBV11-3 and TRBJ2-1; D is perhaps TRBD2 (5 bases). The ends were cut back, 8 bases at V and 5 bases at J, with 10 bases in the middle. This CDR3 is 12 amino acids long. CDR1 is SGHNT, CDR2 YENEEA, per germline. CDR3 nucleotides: TGTGCCAGCGGGAAGAGGGACAATGAGCAGTTCTTC. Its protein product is CASGKRDNEQFF.

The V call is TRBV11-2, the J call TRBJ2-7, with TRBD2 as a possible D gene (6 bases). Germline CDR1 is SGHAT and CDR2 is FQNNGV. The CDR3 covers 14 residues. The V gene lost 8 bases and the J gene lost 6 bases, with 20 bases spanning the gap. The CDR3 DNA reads TGTGCCAGCGGGTTACGGGGGAAAACGGTCGAGCAGTACTTC. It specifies CASGLRGKTVEQYF.

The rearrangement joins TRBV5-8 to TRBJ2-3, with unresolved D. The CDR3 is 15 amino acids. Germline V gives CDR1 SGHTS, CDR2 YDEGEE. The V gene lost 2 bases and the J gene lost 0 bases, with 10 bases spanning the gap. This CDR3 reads CASSFAQLSTDTQYF. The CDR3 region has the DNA TGTGCCAGCAGCTTCGCACAGCTCAGCACAGATACGCAGTATTTT.

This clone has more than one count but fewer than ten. The CDR3: CAWSVSEGRELFF. CDR3 in DNA: TGTGCCTGGAGTGTATCCGAGGGAAGGGAGCTGTTTTTT. The V call is TRBV30, the J call TRBJ2-2, with TRBD2 as a possible D gene (5 bases). Germline values: CDR1 GTSNPN, CDR2 SVGIG (reference sequence). The CDR3 is 13 residues long. V lost 0 bases and J 9 bases, leaving 11 bases between the germline ends.

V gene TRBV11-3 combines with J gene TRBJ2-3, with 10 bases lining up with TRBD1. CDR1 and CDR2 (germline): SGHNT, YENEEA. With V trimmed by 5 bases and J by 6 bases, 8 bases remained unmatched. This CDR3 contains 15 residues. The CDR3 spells CASSPGTGVADTQYF. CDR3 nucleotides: TGTGCCAGCAGCCCCGGGACAGGGGTAGCGGATACGCAGTATTTT.

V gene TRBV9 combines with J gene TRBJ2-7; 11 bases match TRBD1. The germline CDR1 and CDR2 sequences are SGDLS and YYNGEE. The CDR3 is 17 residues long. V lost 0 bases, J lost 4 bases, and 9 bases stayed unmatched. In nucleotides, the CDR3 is TGTGCCAGCAGCGTAGACGCTGGGGGACAGGGGGTATACGAGCAGTACTTC. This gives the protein CASSVDAGGQGVYEQYF.